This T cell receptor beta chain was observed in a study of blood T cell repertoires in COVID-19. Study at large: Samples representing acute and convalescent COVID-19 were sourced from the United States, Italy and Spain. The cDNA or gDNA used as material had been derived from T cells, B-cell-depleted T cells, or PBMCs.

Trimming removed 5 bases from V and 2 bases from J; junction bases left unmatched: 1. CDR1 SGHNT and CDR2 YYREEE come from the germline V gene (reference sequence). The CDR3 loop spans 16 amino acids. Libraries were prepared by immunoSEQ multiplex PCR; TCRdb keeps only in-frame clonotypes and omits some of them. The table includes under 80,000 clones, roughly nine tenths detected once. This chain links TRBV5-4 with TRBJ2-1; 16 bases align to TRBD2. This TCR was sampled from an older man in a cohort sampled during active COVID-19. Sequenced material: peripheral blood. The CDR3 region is CASSGTSGGAYNEQFF. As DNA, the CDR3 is TGTGCCAGCAGTGGGACTAGCGGGGGGGCCTACAATGAGCAGTTCTTC.